What follows are 20 T cell receptor beta chains derived from one specimen sequenced in a study of blood T cell repertoires in COVID-19. Using immunoSEQ multiplex PCR, the repertoire was profiled, and TCRdb retains in-frame clones only, with some absent. The data hold roughly 200,000 clones, with around 83% observed a single time. The specimen was peripheral blood. The receptor source for this set is a man aged 40-49 years with active or convalescent COVID-19.

The chain has TRBV30 and TRBJ1-2, with D tentatively TRBD1 (5 bases). The CDR3 covers 16 residues. CDR1 is GTSNPN and CDR2 is SVGIG in the germline V gene (reference sequence). V lost 1 base, J lost 4 bases, and 19 bases lay in between. The CDR3 is CAWSAGTQASGYGYTF. CDR3 DNA sequence: TGTGCCTGGAGTGCCGGGACTCAGGCCTCGGGCTATGGCTACACCTTC.

Only one count was recorded for this clone. The chain has TRBV4-3 and TRBJ1-4; D remains ambiguous. CDR1 is LGHNA and CDR2 is YSLEER in the germline V gene. CDR3 size: 16 residues. The V gene lost 0 bases and the J gene lost 5 bases, with 13 bases spanning the gap. The CDR3 loop is CASSQDSGFSNEKLFF. The CDR3 nucleotides read TGCGCCAGCAGCCAAGATTCGGGTTTTAGCAATGAAAAACTGTTTTTT.

The J gene is TRBJ1-1, the V gene TRBV11-3; the D gene is possibly TRBD1 (6 bases). The CDR3 runs to 16 residues. The germline V gene has CDR1 SGHNT and CDR2 YENEEA. V was cut by 0 bases and J by 1 base, with 12 bases left in between. DNA for the CDR3: TGTGCCAGCAGCTTAGATTTGGGGGCCGCGAACACTGAAGCTTTCTTT. It codes for CASSLDLGAANTEAFF.

This chain connects TRBV7-9 to TRBJ2-7; D possibly corresponds to TRBD1 (6 bases). The CDR3 covers 13 residues. Looked up from germline, CDR1 is SEHNR and CDR2 is FQNEAQ (reference sequence). The V end was cut by 4 bases, the J end by 6 bases, with 13 bases between. This chain's CDR3 is CASSYSLQGEQYF. CDR3 bases: TGTGCCAGCAGCTATTCCCTACAGGGCGAGCAGTACTTC.

The CDR3 DNA reads as TGTGCCAGTAGTATAGATCGAGCAGGGGCAACTAATGAAAAACTGTTTTTT. Translating it yields CASSIDRAGATNEKLFF. The chain is built from TRBV19 and TRBJ1-4; D might be TRBD1 (6 bases). The CDR3 covers 17 residues. V was pared by 0 bases and J by 0 bases, with 11 bases between. Per germline, CDR1 LNHDA and CDR2 SQIVND (reference sequence).

As regards this clone: Other DNA sequences in the sample encode the same CDR3. Here the CDR3 reads CASSYSSNTEAFF. Here the CDR3 DNA reads TGTGCCAGCAGTTACTCGAGCAACACTGAAGCTTTCTTT. The chain joins TRBV6-5 to TRBJ1-1; D is unclear. CDR1 MNHEY and CDR2 SVGAGI come from the germline V gene. With 0 bases removed from V and 2 bases from J, the gap between germline ends came to 4 bases. CDR3 size: 13 residues.

V usage is TRBV10-3 and J usage is TRBJ2-5; 8 bases align to TRBD2. The CDR3 has 16 residues. CDR1 is ENHRY, CDR2 SYGVKD, per germline. V gave up 0 bases and J gave up 5 bases; unmatched junction bases: 8. In nucleotides, the CDR3 is TGTGCCATCAGTGAGTCTGGGCTAGCGGGTTTCGAGACCCAGTACTTC. As protein: CAISESGLAGFETQYF.

The V gene is TRBV2, the J gene TRBJ1-2; D call uncertain. Germline V lookup: CDR1 SNHLY, CDR2 FYNNEI. This CDR3 is built from 13 residues. Trimming removed 5 bases at V and 0 bases at J, with 7 bases between. CDR3 region: CASSTPPNYGYTF. CDR3 DNA: TGTGCCAGCAGTACTCCCCCTAACTATGGCTACACCTTC.

This clone appeared a few times. This chain joins TRBV10-3 and TRBJ1-6; weak D call: TRBD1 (5 bases). From germline, CDR1 is ENHRY and CDR2 SYGVKD. V was cut by 3 bases and J by 5 bases, with 8 bases left in between. The CDR3 length is 14 residues. The CDR3 loop is CAISDDRNNSPLHF. The CDR3 coding sequence is TGTGCCATCAGTGACGACAGAAATAATTCACCCCTCCACTTT.

The V call is TRBV5-1, the J call TRBJ2-3; 13 bases are shared with TRBD2. J gave up 0 bases and V 4 bases, and 5 bases lay outside the gene matches. This CDR3 spans 17 amino acids. Germline values: CDR1 SGHRS, CDR2 YFSETQ. CDR3 amino acids: CASSITSGGASTDTQYF. Here the CDR3 DNA reads TGCGCCAGCAGCATCACTAGCGGGGGGGCTAGCACAGATACGCAGTATTTT.

This clone was detected only once. The V and J genes are TRBV6-2 or TRBV6-3 and TRBJ1-2; D gene uncertain. V was shortened by 4 bases and J by 6 bases, with 12 bases between the two germline ends. Germline assignment: CDR1 MNHEY and CDR2 SVGEGT. The CDR3 consists of 13 residues. CDR3 sequence (DNA): TGTGCCAGCAGTTCCCAGAGGAGTCATGGCTACACCTTC. It translates to CASSSQRSHGYTF.

On this clone: Other DNA sequences in this sample translate to the same CDR3. The chain has TRBV12-5 and TRBJ1-6; 7 bases line up with TRBD1. Trimming at V came to 0 bases and at J to 3 bases, leaving 5 bases not matched to a gene. The germline gives CDR1 LGHNT, CDR2 FRNRAP. CDR3 length: 17 amino acids. The CDR3 DNA follows: TGTGCTAGTGGTTTGGTTCGAGGGGGCTTCTATAATTCACCCCTCCACTTT. Translation gives CASGLVRGGFYNSPLHF.

This clone was found a few times. This sequence joins TRBV5-5 and TRBJ1-6; D may be TRBD1 (6 bases). The CDR3 loop spans 17 amino acids. V lost 1 base and J 10 bases, leaving 21 bases between the germline ends. Germline CDR1 reads SGHKS; CDR2 reads YYEKEE (reference sequence). Here the CDR3 reads CASSLRIIEGVGSPLHF. CDR3 nucleotide sequence: TGTGCCAGCAGCTTGAGGATCATAGAGGGGGTAGGGTCACCCCTCCACTTT.

The chain is built from TRBV6-5 and TRBJ2-7; 9 bases are shared with TRBD2. The length of the CDR3 is 14 residues. The V gene end was trimmed by 6 bases and the J gene end by 3 bases; junction bases not matched to a gene: 6. Germline V lookup: CDR1 MNHEY, CDR2 SVGAGI. CDR3 protein: CASSALSGSYEQYF. As DNA, the CDR3 is TGTGCCAGCAGCGCCCTTAGCGGGAGCTACGAGCAGTACTTC.

The chain combines TRBV18 with TRBJ2-5; 12 nucleotides line up with TRBD2. There are 17 residues in the CDR3. Germline V gene data show CDR1 as KGHSH and CDR2 as LQKENI. Trimming took 0 bases from V and 0 from J; bases not matched to a gene: 2. For the CDR3, the DNA is TGTGCCAGCTCACCACCGTCTAGCGGGAGGGACCAAGAGACCCAGTACTTC. Encoded protein: CASSPPSSGRDQETQYF.

The chain carries TRBV24-1 and TRBJ2-7; D call uncertain. The CDR3 runs 16 residues. In germline, CDR1 is KGHDR, CDR2 SFDVKD. The ends were cut back, 1 base at V and 3 bases at J, with 15 bases in the middle. The CDR3 DNA reads TGTGCCACCAGTGATTTAAATACGGCAGGTTACTACGAGCAGTACTTC. As protein: CATSDLNTAGYYEQYF.

This chain joins TRBV11-2 and TRBJ1-1, with D unresolved. Deletions cut 4 bases from V and 0 bases from J, with 6 bases between. The germline gives CDR1 SGHAT, CDR2 FQNNGV. The length of the CDR3 is 13 residues. The CDR3: CASSSTVNTEAFF. The CDR3 DNA is TGTGCCAGCAGCTCCACAGTGAACACTGAAGCTTTCTTT.

This sequence joins TRBV9 and TRBJ1-5, with a possible D match to TRBD1 (6 bases). Germline V lookup: CDR1 SGDLS, CDR2 YYNGEE. The CDR3 is 14 residues long. Trimming left V 0 bases short and J 5 bases short, with 9 bases between. The CDR3 spells CASSVAPGDQPQHF. For the CDR3, the DNA is TGTGCCAGCAGCGTAGCGCCAGGGGATCAGCCCCAGCATTTT.

V is TRBV24-1 and J is TRBJ1-1; D may be TRBD1 (6 bases). The V end was cut by 7 bases, the J end by 2 bases, with 10 bases between. The CDR3 loop spans 13 amino acids. Germline CDR1 and CDR2: KGHDR and SFDVKD. The CDR3 reads CATRGDKNTEAFF. CDR3 in DNA: TGTGCCACCAGAGGGGACAAAAACACTGAAGCTTTCTTT.

V usage is TRBV30 and J usage is TRBJ2-7, with D possibly TRBD1 on 6 matching bases. Trimming took off 3 bases at V and 5 bases at J, with 14 bases between the two ends. Germline values: CDR1 GTSNPN, CDR2 SVGIG (reference sequence). The CDR3 covers 13 residues. CDR3 nucleotides: TGTGCCTGGAGCAGGGGAGTAATGGACGAGCAGTACTTC. Amino acids: CAWSRGVMDEQYF.